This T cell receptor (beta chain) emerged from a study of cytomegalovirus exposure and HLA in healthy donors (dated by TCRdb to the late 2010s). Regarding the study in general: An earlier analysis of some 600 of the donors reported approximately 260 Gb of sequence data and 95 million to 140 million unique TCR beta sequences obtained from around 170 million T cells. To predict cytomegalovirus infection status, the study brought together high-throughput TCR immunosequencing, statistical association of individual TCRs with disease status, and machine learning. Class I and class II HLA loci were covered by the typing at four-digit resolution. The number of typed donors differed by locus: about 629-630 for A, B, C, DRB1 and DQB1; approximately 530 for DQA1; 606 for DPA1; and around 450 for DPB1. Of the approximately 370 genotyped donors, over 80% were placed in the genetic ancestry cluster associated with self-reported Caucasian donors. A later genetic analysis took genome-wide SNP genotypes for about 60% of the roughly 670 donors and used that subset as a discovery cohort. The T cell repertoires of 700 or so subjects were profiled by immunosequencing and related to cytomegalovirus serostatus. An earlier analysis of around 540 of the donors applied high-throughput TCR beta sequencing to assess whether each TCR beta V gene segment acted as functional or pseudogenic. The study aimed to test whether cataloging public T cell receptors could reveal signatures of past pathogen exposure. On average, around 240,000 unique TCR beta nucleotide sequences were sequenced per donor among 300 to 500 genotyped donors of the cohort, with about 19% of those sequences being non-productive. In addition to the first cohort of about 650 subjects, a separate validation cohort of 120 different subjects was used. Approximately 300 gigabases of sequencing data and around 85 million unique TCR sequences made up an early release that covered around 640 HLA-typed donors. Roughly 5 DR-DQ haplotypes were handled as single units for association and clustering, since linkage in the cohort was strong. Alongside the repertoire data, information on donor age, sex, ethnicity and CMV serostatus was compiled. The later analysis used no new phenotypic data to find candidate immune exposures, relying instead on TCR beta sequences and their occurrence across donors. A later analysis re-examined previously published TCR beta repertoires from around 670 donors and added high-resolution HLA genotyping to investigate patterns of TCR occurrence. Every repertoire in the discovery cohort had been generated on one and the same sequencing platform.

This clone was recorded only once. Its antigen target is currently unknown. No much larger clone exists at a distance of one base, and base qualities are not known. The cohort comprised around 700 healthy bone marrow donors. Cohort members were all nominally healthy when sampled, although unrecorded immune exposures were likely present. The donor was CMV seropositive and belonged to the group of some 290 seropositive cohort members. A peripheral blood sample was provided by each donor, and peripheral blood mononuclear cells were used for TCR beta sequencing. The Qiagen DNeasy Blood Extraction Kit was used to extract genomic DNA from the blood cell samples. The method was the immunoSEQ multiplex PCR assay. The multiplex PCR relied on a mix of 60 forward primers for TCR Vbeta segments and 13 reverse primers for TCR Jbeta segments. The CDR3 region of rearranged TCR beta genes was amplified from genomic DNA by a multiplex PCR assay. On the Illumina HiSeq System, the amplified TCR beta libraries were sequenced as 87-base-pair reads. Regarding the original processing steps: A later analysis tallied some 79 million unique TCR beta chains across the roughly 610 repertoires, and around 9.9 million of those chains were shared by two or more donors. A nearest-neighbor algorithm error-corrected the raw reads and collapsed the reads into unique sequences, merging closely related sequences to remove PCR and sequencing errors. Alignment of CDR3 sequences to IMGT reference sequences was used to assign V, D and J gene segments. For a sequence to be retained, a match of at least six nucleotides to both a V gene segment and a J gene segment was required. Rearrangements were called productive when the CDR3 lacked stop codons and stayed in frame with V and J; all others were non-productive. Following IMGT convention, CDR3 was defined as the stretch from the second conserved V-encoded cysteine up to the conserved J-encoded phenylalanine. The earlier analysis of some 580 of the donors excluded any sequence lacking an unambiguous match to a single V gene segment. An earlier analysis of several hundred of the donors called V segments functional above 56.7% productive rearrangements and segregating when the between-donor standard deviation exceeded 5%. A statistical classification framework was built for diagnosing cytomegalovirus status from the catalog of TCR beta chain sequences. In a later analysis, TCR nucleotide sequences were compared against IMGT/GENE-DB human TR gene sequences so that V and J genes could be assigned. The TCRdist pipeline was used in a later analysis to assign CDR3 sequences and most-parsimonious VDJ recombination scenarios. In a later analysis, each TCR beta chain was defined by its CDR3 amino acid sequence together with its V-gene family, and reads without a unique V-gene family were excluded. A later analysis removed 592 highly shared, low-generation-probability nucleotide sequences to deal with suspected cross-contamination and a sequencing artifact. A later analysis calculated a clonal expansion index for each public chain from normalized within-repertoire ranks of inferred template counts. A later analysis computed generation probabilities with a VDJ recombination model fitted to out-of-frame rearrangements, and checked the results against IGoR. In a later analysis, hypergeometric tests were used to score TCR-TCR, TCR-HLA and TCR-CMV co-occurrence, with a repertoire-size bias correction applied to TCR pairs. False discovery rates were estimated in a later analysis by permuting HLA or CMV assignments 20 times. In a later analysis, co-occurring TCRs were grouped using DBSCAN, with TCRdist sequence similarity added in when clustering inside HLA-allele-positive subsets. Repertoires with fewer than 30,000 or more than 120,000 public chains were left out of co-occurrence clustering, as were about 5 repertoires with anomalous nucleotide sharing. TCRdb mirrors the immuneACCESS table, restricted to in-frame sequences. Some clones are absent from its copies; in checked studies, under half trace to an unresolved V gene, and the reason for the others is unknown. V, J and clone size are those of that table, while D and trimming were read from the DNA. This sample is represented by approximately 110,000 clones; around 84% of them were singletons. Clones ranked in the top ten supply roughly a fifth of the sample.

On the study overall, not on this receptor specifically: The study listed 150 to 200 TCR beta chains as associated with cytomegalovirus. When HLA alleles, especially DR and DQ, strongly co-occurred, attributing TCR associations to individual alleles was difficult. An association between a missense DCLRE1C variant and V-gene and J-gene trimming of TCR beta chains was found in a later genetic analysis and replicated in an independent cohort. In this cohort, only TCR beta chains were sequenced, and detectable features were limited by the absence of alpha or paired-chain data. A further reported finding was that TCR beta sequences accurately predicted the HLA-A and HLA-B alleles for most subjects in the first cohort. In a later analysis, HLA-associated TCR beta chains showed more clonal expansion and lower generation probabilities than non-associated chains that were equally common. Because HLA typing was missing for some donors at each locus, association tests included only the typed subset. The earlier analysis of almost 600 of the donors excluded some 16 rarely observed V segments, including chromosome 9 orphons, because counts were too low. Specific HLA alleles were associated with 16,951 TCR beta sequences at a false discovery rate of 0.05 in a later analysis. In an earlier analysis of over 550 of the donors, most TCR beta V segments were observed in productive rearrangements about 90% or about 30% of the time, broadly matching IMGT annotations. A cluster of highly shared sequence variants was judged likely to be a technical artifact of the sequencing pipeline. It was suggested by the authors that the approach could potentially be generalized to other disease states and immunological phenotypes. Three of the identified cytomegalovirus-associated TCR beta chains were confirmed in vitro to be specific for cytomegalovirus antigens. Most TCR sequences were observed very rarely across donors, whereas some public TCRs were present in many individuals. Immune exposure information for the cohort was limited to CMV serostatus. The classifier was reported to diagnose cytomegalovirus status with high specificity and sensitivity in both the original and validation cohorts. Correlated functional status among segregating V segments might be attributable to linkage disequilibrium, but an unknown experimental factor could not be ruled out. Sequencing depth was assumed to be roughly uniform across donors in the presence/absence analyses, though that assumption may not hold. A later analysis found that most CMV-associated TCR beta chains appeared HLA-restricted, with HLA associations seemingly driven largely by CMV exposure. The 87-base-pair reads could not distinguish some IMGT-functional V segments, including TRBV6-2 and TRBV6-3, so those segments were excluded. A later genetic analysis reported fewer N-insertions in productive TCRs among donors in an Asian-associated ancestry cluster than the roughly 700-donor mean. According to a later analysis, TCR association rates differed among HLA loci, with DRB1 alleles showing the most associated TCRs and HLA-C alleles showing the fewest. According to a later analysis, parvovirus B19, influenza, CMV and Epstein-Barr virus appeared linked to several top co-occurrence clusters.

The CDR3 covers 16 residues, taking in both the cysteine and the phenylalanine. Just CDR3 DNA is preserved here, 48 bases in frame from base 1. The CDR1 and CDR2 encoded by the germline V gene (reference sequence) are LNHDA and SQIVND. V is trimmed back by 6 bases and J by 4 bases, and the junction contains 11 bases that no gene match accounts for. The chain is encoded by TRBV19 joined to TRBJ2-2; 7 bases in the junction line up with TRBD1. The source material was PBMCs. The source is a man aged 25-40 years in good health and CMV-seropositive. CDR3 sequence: CASRAYLRGTTGELFF. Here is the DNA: TGTGCCAGTAGGGCCTACCTCAGGGGGACCACCGGGGAGCTGTTTTTT.